Below, one T cell receptor (beta chain) is given with its context. The antigen it binds to is not known. The record has no base qualities; no much larger clone is one base away. At one collaborating source in Seattle, patients were enrolled during active infection and were followed longitudinally through the course of disease. The collaborating institutions used their own protocols to collect whole blood in K2EDTA tubes. For TCRbeta analysis, collaborators shipped samples as frozen whole blood, isolated PBMCs, or DNA extracted from either of those sample types. The data were obtained in a study of blood T cell repertoires in COVID-19 (TCRdb year 2020). Regarding the complete study: Samples from collaborators originated in the United States, Italy and Spain and spanned both the acute and convalescent phases of COVID-19. The repertoires were released in a freely available public database intended as a resource for research on the immune response to SARS-CoV-2. The material from the prospective study consisted of cDNA or gDNA derived from T cells, B-cell-depleted T cells, or PBMCs. Where HLA class I and class II types were available, the types were taken from metadata supplied by the sample provider, not from assay-based typing. Samples were obtained from the ongoing ImmuneRACE study (first 160 participants) and from about 1,300 subjects provided by 6 global collaborators. Deeply sampled blood TCRbeta repertoires from subjects exposed to, actively infected with, or recovered from COVID-19 were included in the dataset. Nearly every sample came with metadata listing a de-identified subject ID, COVID-19 status, age in years and sex. Overall results and qualifications from the work: Clinical and demographic metadata were provided uncurated, with the amount varying by source and participant.

The germline V gene specifies SGHAT as CDR1 and FQNNGV as CDR2. From V the trimming removes 2 bases and from J it removes 10 bases, while the gene matches leave 16 bases of the junction unaccounted for. The CDR3, from cysteine to phenylalanine, totals 17 residues. Kept here is only the CDR3 DNA, which spans 51 bases and is read in frame from base 1. TCRbeta CDR3 regions were amplified from genomic DNA using the immunoSEQ Assay, a bias-controlled multiplex PCR. The authors processed their data as follows. The number of nucleated cells in each sample was estimated by amplification of reference gene primers within the assay. Sequence reads were collapsed and filtered to measure the absolute abundance of every unique TCRbeta CDR3 rearrangement. For each sample, productive Simpson clonality was calculated as the square root of Simpson's diversity index across productive rearrangements. Entries here come from immuneACCESS through TCRdb and include only in-frame sequences with V and J called. Some clones fail to appear in such tables; in the studies checked, an unresolved V gene covers under half of the shortfall, and the cause of the remainder is unknown. V, J and clone size reflect that table, while D and trimming were determined from the DNA. Present in this sample are some 160,000 clones, approximately 84% of which were seen just once. Around 2.7% of the sample goes to the ten largest clones.

Material: peripheral blood. The chain is assembled from TRBV11-2 and TRBJ2-1; the junction holds 8 bases that match TRBD2. The source of this sequence is an elderly woman with COVID-19, enrolled during active disease. The nucleotide sequence reads as follows: TGTGCCAGCAGCTTAATTGGCGGGAGGACCAGAGGAGCGGAGCAGTTCTTC. Protein translation: CASSLIGGRTRGAEQFF. When the CDR3 is completed using the reference TRBV11-2 and TRBJ2-1 genes on either side, the full variable domain is EAGVAQSPRYKIIEKRQSVAFWCNPISGHATLYWYQQILGQGPKLLIQFQNNGVVDDSQLPKDRFSAERLKGVDSTLKIQPAKLEDSAVYLCASSLIGGRTRGAEQFFGPGTRLTVL.